This T cell receptor (beta chain) emerged from a study of T-cell reconstitution after alpha-beta-depleted transplantation in children. Molecular barcoding with unique molecular identifiers was used for the TCRbeta library. One entry per CDR3 protein, called by TCRdb with MiXCR from the PCR reads. The data show some 840,000 distinct CDR3 sequences, approximately 15% seen once. Notes on the study in general: Surviving thymic progenitors and recipient T cells were the source of high TCRbeta diversity at day 60 in some patients.

Trimming took off 1 base at V and 2 bases at J, with 15 bases between the two ends. CDR3 length equals 16 residues. The germline V gene has CDR1 MGHDK and CDR2 SYGVNS. This clonotype was found a few times. Its antigen remains unknown. This receptor was taken from a male patient younger than 18 who had a stem cell transplant for acute lymphoblastic leukemia, so the T cells may come from the graft donor. Sequencing used PBMCs, mostly from graft donor cells, obtained 360 days after TCRalphabeta/CD19-depleted stem cell transplant. The genes are TRBV25-1 and TRBJ2-7, with D uncertain. The CDR3: CASSESGSSRPYEQYF. CDR3 bases: TGTGCCAGCAGTGAATCGGGCTCCTCCAGGCCCTACGAGCAGTACTTC.